This T cell receptor beta chain was identified during a study of blood T cell repertoires in COVID-19. As for the study in general: Samples taken during acute and convalescent COVID-19 were collected in the United States, Italy and Spain. Sources were T cells, B-cell-depleted T cells, or PBMCs; the material itself was cDNA or gDNA.

How the authors handled the data: Nucleated cell number was recorded as an estimate derived from reference gene primer amplification. The data were produced by immunoSEQ multiplex PCR, yet TCRdb's version contains in-frame clones alone and is incomplete. Clone size and V and J calls were adopted from that table, with D and trimming inferred from the DNA. Of roughly 350,000 clones listed, around nine tenths are singletons. The source is a young woman who had recovered from COVID-19. Sequencing used peripheral blood.

The CDR3 sequence is CASSGELAGARNEQFF. The CDR3 DNA sequence: TGCGCCAGCAGTGGTGAACTAGCGGGAGCGCGAAATGAGCAGTTCTTC. The genes are TRBV10-2 and TRBJ2-1; 11 bases agree with TRBD2. The CDR3 sequence is 16 residues long. Germline V lookup: CDR1 WSHSY, CDR2 SAAADI. V lost 4 bases, J lost 7 bases, and 9 bases stayed unmatched.